This TCR beta chain was recovered during a study of T cell repertoires in cytomegalovirus infection. Study overall: Researchers turned to recently identified HLA-C-restricted CMV epitopes as well as well-studied HLA-B-restricted ones.

The CDR3 runs to 11 residues. Germline V gene data show CDR1 as MNHNS and CDR2 as SASEGT. V shed 7 bases and J shed 9 bases, with 12 bases lying between them. Broader study findings: Accumulated public TCR beta family frequency recognized individuals carrying CMV together with the relevant HLA. Ex vivo responses were dominated by HLA-C-restricted CMV-specific TCR beta clonotypes.

A note on this clonotype: The antigen remains undetermined.

TCRdb called the reads again in MiXCR, with one record for every CDR3 protein. The sample includes fewer than 1,000,000 distinct CDR3 sequences, approximately 31% seen only once; the top ten take around an eighth. The chain combines TRBV6-1 with TRBJ1-1; the D gene is possibly TRBD1 (5 bases). The sample consisted of cultured CD8+ T cells from PBMCs, taken from culture after CMV antigen stimulation. This clonotype was obtained from a human donor in good health (CMV status not recorded). Some clones in this sample may be carry-over from other donors' samples. The CDR3 DNA reads TGTGCCAGCAATGCCGGGACGAAAGCTTTCTTT. This codes for CASNAGTKAFF.